These 12 T cell receptor beta chains were sequenced from one sample in a study of T cell changes during pregnancy in multiple sclerosis. Libraries were prepared by immunoSEQ multiplex PCR; TCRdb keeps only in-frame clonotypes and omits some of them. The sample gives some 73,000 clones, 92% of which show up once; less than 3.5% is in the top ten. The material sequenced was peripheral blood, taken in the third trimester of pregnancy. Receptors were obtained from a female donor in good health, enrolled as a control in a pregnancy study.

V is TRBV2 and J is TRBJ1-4; 7 nucleotides match TRBD1. This CDR3 spans 14 amino acids. CDR1 SNHLY and CDR2 FYNNEI come from the germline V gene. Trimming at V came to 7 bases and at J to 8 bases, leaving 10 bases not matched to a gene. The CDR3 coding sequence is TGTGCCAGCAACTGGCTAGGAGGGGGCGAAAAACTGTTTTTT. This gives the protein CASNWLGGGEKLFF.

The genes are TRBV28 and TRBJ2-1; TRBD2 matches at 13 bases. The length of the CDR3 is 18 residues. Germline V gene sequence: CDR1 MDHEN, CDR2 SYDVKM. Unmatched junction bases numbered 14, after V lost 5 bases and J lost 7 bases. Written as DNA, the CDR3 is TGTGCCAGCAGTCCGGAAACACTAGCGGGAGGGTACCGGAATGAGCAGTTCTTC. Residues: CASSPETLAGGYRNEQFF.

The chain carries TRBV6-5 and TRBJ1-5, with unresolved D. Germline lookup yields CDR1 MNHEY and CDR2 SVGAGI. The CDR3 is made up of 14 amino acids. V lost 2 bases, J lost 2 bases, and 7 bases lay in between. The CDR3 nucleotides are TGTGCCAGCAGTTACAGAACAGGCAATCAGCCCCAGCATTTT. Encoded protein: CASSYRTGNQPQHF.

The rearrangement uses TRBV5-4 and TRBJ2-1; possible D gene TRBD1, 6 bases. V was cut by 2 bases and J by 7 bases, with 10 bases left in between. The CDR3 runs 13 residues. The V gene's germline CDR1 is SGHNT and CDR2 YYREEE (reference sequence). The CDR3 loop reads CASSLQGGNEQFF. DNA for the CDR3: TGTGCCAGCAGCTTACAGGGTGGGAATGAGCAGTTCTTC. Full variable domain (rest looked up from reference TRBV5-4 and TRBJ2-1): ETGVTQSPTHLIKTRGQQVTLRCSSQSGHNTVSWYQQALGQGPQFIFQYYREEENGRGNFPPRFSGLQFPNYSSELNVNALELDDSALYLCASSLQGGNEQFFGPGTRLTVL.

The chain has TRBV9 and TRBJ2-1; 9 bases match TRBD2. CDR3 length: 18 amino acids. The germline CDR1 and CDR2 sequences are SGDLS and YYNGEE. Germline trimming cut 4 bases from V and 4 bases from J; bases unmatched to any gene: 15. DNA for the CDR3: TGTGCCAGCAGCTCAACCTTCAGGACTAGCGCCCAGTACAATGAGCAGTTCTTC. Translated: CASSSTFRTSAQYNEQFF.

CDR3 nucleotide sequence: TGTGCCAGCGCCTATACCCTACCCTACGAGCAGTACTTC. The encoded protein is CASAYTLPYEQYF. This rearrangement joins TRBV7-9 to TRBJ2-7; D not certain. The CDR3 is 13 residues long. The germline V gene encodes CDR1 SEHNR and CDR2 FQNEAQ (reference sequence). V was shortened by 8 bases and J by 2 bases, with 13 bases between the two germline ends.

J is TRBJ2-3 and V is TRBV5-1; D perhaps matches TRBD1 (6 bases). This CDR3 contains 12 residues. The V gene lost 4 bases and the J gene lost 5 bases, with 8 bases spanning the gap. Germline CDR1 SGHRS, CDR2 YFSETQ. This chain's CDR3 is CASSQQGDTQYF. Written as DNA, the CDR3 is TGCGCCAGCAGCCAACAGGGAGATACGCAGTATTTT. Drawing the rest from reference TRBV5-1 and TRBJ2-3, the complete variable domain is KAGVTQTPRYLIKTRGQQVTLSCSPISGHRSVSWYQQTPGQGLQFLFEYFSETQRNKGNFPGRFSGRQFSNSRSEMNVSTLELGDSALYLCASSQQGDTQYFGPGTRLTVL.

The chain links TRBV11-2 to TRBJ2-1, with TRBD1 identical over 9 bases. Germline trimming cut 3 bases from V and 8 bases from J; bases unmatched to any gene: 2. CDR3 size: 13 residues. Germline CDR1 SGHAT, CDR2 FQNNGV. CDR3 nucleotides: TGTGCCAGCAGCTTGGGGACAGGGTATGAGCAGTTCTTC. It specifies CASSLGTGYEQFF. The whole variable domain, filled in from reference TRBV11-2 and TRBJ2-1, reads EAGVAQSPRYKIIEKRQSVAFWCNPISGHATLYWYQQILGQGPKLLIQFQNNGVVDDSQLPKDRFSAERLKGVDSTLKIQPAKLEDSAVYLCASSLGTGYEQFFGPGTRLTVL.

The chain uses TRBV7-8 and TRBJ2-5; 7 bases are a match to TRBD1. Germline CDR1 is SGHVS and CDR2 is FQNEAQ. The CDR3 is 13 residues long. V dropped 0 bases and J dropped 10; count of bases not matched to a gene: 5. In DNA form, the CDR3 reads TGTGCCAGCAGCTTAGCAGGGCCAGGGGGCCAGTACTTC. It yields the protein CASSLAGPGGQYF.

CDR3 amino acids: CASSPTADDQPQHF. CDR3 coding DNA: TGCGCCAGCAGCCCGACAGCTGACGATCAGCCCCAGCATTTT. The chain links TRBV4-1 to TRBJ1-5, with D possibly TRBD1 on 5 matching bases. This CDR3 has 14 residues. Germline CDR1 and CDR2: MGHRA and YSYEKL. V lost 4 bases, J lost 5 bases, and 12 bases lay in between.

This clone was seen only a few times. V is TRBV7-9 and J is TRBJ1-1, with D uncertain. The CDR3 is made up of 14 amino acids. Germline V CDR1 and CDR2: SEHNR, FQNEAQ (reference sequence). V was clipped by 0 bases and J by 0 bases, with 5 bases between them. DNA of the CDR3: TGTGCCAGCAGCTTAGCCGAGATGAACACTGAAGCTTTCTTT. Translation gives CASSLAEMNTEAFF. The whole variable domain, filled in from reference TRBV7-9 and TRBJ1-1, reads DTGVSQNPRHKITKRGQNVTFRCDPISEHNRLYWYRQTLGQGPEFLTYFQNEAQLEKSRLLSDRFSAERPKGSFSTLEIQRTEQGDSAMYLCASSLAEMNTEAFFGQGTRLTVV.

The chain is built from TRBV19 and TRBJ1-3, with D unclear. The CDR3 runs 13 residues. V lost 6 bases, J lost 0 bases, and 6 bases lay in between. Germline V lookup: CDR1 LNHDA, CDR2 SQIVND (reference sequence). The CDR3 is CASRRPSGNTIYF. For the CDR3, the DNA is TGTGCCAGTAGGCGGCCCTCTGGAAACACCATATATTTT.